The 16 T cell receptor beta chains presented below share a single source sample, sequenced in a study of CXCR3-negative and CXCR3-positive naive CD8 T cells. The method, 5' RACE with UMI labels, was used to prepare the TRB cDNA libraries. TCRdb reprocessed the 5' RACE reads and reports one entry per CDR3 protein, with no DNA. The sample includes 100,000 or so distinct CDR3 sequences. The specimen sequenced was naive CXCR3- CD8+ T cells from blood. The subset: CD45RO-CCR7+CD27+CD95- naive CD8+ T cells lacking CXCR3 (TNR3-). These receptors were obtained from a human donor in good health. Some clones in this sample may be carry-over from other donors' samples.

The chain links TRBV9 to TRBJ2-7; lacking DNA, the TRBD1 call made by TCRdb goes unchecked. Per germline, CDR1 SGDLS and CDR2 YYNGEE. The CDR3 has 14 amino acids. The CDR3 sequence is CASSQGGSPYEQYF.

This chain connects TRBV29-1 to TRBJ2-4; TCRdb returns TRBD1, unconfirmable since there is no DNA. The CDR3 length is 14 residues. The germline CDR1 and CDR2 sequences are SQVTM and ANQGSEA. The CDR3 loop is CSKRARGQGNIQYF.

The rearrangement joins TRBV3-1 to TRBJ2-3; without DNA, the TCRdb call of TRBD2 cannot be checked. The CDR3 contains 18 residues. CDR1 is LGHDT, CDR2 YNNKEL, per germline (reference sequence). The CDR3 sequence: CASSSRPGLATGTDTQYF.

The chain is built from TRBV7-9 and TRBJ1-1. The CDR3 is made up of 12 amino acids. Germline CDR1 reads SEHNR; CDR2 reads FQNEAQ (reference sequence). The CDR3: CASSFENTEAFF.

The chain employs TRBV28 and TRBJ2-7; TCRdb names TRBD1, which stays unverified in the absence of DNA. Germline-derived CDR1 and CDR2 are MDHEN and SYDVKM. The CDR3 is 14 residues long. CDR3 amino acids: CASSLTRQSYEQYF. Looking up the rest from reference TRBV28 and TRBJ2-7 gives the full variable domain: DVKVTQSSRYLVKRTGEKVFLECVQDMDHENMFWYRQDPGLGLRLIYFSYDVKMKEKGDIPEGYSVSREKKERFSLILESASTNQTSMYLCASSLTRQSYEQYFGPGTRLTVT.

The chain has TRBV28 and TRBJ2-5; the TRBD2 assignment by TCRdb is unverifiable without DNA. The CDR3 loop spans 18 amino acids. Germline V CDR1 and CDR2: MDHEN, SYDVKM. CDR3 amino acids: CASSPPGLAGGRQETQYF.

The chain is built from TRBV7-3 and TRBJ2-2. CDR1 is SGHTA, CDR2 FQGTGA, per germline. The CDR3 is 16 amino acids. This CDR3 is CASSPTGSPSTGELFF.

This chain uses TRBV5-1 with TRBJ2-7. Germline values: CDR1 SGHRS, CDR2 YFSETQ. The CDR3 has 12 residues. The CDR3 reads CASSFLSDEQYF.

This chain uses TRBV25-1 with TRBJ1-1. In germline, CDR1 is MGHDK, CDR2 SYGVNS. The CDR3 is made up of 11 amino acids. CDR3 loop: CASSVTTEAFF.

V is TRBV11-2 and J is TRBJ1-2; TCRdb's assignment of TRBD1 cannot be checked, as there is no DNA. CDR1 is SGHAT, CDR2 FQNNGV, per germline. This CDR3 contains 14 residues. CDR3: CASSSDRVIYGYTF.

The CDR3 spells CSARPRTSGRASEQFF. This chain connects TRBV20-1 to TRBJ2-1; TCRdb's D call, TRBD2, is unchecked because there is no DNA. The germline V gene encodes CDR1 DFQATT and CDR2 SNEGSKA (reference sequence). The CDR3 contains 16 residues.

The CDR3 loop reads CASSSTGGSPIGNQPQHF. The chain carries TRBV7-6 and TRBJ1-5; the D call of TRBD1 rests on TCRdb alone, since no DNA is present to check it. Germline assignment: CDR1 SGHVS and CDR2 FNYEAQ. The CDR3 sequence is 18 residues long.

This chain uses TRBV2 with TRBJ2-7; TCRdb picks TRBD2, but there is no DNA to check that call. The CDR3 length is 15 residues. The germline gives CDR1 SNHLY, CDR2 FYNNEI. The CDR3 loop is CASSETSGGTYEQYF.

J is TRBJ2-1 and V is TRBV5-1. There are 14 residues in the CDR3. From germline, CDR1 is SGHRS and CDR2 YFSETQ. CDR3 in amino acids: CASSLAEGFGEQFF.

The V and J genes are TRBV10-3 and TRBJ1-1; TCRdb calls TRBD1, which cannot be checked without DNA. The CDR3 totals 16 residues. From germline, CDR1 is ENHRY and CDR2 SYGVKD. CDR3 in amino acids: CAISESAGQGETEAFF.

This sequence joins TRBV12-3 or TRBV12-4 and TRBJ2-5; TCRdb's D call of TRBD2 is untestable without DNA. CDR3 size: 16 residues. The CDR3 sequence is CASSGQGTSGEETQYF.